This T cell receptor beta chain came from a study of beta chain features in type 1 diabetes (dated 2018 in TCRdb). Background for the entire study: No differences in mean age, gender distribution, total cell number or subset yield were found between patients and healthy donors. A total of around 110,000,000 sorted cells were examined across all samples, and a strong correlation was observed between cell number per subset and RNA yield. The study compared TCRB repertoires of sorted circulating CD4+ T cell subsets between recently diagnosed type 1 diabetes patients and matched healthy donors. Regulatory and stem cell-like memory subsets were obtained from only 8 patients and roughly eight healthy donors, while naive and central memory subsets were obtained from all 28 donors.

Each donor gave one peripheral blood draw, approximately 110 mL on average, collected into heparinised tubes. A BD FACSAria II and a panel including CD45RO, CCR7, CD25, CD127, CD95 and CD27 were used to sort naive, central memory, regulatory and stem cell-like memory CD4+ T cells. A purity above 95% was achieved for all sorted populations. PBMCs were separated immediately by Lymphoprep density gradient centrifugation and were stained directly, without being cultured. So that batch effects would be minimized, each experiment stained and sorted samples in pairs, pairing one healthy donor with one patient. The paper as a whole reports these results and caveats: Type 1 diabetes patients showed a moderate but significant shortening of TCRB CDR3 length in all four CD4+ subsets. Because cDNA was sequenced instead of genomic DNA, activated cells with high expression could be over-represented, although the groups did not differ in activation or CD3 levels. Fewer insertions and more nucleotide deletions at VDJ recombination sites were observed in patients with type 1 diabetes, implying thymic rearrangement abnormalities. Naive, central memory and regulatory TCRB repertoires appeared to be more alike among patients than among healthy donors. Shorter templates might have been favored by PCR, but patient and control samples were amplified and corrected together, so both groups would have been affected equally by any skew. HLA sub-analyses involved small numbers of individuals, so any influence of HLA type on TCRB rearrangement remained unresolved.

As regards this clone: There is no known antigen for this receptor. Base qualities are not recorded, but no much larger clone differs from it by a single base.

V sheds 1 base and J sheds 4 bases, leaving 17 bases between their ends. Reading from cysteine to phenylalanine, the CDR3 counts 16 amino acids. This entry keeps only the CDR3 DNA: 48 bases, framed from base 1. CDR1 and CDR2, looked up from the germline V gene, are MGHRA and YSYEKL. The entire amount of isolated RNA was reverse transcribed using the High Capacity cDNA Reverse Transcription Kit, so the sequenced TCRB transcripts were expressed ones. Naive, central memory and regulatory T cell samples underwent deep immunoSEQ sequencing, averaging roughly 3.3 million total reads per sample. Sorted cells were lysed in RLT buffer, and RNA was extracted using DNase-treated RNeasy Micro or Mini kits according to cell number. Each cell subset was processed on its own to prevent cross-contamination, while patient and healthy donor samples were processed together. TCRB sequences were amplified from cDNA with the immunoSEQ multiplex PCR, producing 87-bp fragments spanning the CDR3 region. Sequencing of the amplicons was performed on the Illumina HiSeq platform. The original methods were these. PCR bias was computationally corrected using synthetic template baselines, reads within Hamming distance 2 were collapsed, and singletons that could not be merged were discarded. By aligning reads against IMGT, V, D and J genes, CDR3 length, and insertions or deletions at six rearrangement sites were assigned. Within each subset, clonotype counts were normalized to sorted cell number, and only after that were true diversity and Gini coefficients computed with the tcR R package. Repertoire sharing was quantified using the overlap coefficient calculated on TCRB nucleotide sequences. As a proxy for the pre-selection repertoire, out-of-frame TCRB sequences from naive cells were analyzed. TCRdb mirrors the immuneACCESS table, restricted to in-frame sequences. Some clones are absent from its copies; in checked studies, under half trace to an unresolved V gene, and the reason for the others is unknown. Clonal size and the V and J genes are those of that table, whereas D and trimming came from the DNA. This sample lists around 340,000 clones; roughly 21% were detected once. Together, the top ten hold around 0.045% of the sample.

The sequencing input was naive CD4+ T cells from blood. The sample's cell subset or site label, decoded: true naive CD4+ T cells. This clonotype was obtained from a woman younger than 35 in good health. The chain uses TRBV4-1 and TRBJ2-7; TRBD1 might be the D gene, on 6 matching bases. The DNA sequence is TGCGCCAGCAGCCAAGTGGGGGCGGTCATCGGTTACGAGCAGTACTTC. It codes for CASSQVGAVIGYEQYF.